A selection of T cell receptor beta chains follows, all from one sample in a study of spatial heterogeneity in lung cancer. A single record per CDR3 protein comes from TCRdb applying MiXCR to the 5' RACE reads. The profile shows about 52,000 distinct CDR3 sequences, less than 9.5% of them singletons. The input for sequencing was PBMCs, taken at follow-up. These receptors originate from a female donor with early-stage non-small cell lung cancer. Both conserved end residues are part of each CDR3. D genes are given only for firm matches. The size entry is marked missing in some rows and otherwise reads once, few, many or a size class.

DNA	CDR3	D	V	J	size
TGTGCCAGCATGCCGGGACACACTTACGAGCAGTACTTC	CASMPGHTYEQYF	-	TRBV28	TRBJ2-7	many
TGCGCCAACAGCTCGTACAGGGGCTCTGGGGCCAACGTCCTGACTTTC	CANSSYRGSGANVLTF	TRBD1	TRBV5-1	TRBJ2-6	-
TGTGCCAGCAGTGGACGTGGTGGGGGACGAAAAGGGACCCCGGACAGGAACACCGGGGAGCTGTTTTTT	CASSGRGGGRKGTPDRNTGELFF	-	TRBV2	TRBJ2-2	few
TGTGCCAGCAACCTGAGACTAGGGAACACTGAAGCTTTCTTT	CASNLRLGNTEAFF	-	TRBV6-2/TRBV6-3	TRBJ1-1	-
TGTGCCAGCAGCCCAGGGGACAGGGGAGATCAGCCCCAGCATTTT	CASSPGDRGDQPQHF	TRBD1	TRBV16	TRBJ1-5	few
TGTGCCAGCAGCCGGGGCGGCCTCAATTCACCCCTCCACTTT	CASSRGGLNSPLHF	-	TRBV3-1	TRBJ1-6	few
TGTGCCAGCAGCCAATACAGGGGGCCGGCACCCCTCCACTTT	CASSQYRGPAPLHF	TRBD1	TRBV14	TRBJ1-6	few
TGCAGCGCCGACCGAGGGGCTATAGATACGCAGTATTTT	CSADRGAIDTQYF	-	TRBV29-1	TRBJ2-3	many
TGCAGTGTCACCAACCCGACTAGCGGTTCAACAGATACGCAGTATTTT	CSVTNPTSGSTDTQYF	TRBD2	TRBV20-1	TRBJ2-3	few
TGCGCCAGCAGCCGGGAGACAGGGCAAATGACCTACGAGCAGTACTTC	CASSRETGQMTYEQYF	TRBD1	TRBV4-3	TRBJ2-7	many
TGTGCCAGCAATAGACAGGGTCAAGACTATGGCTACACCTTC	CASNRQGQDYGYTF	TRBD1	TRBV2	TRBJ1-2	many
TGCAGTGCTAGGACACCGAACACCGGGGAGCTGTTTTTT	CSARTPNTGELFF	-	TRBV20-1	TRBJ2-2	few
TGTGCCATCAGCTCCGGGACAGGGCGAAATCAGCCCCAGCATTTT	CAISSGTGRNQPQHF	TRBD1	TRBV10-3	TRBJ1-5	many
TGTGCCAGCAGAGTGAACAGGAAAGAGACCCAGTACTTC	CASRVNRKETQYF	-	TRBV6-1	TRBJ2-5	many
TGTGCCAGCAGCCTTACAGGGGTCGCCTACGAGCAGTACTTC	CASSLTGVAYEQYF	TRBD1	TRBV7-2	TRBJ2-7	few
TGCGCCAGCAGCTTGGAAAGTAGGACTGAAGCTTTCTTT	CASSLESRTEAFF	-	TRBV5-1	TRBJ1-1	many
TGTGCCAGCAGTATGACCCCCAGGTACGAGCAGTACTTC	CASSMTPRYEQYF	-	TRBV28	TRBJ2-7	few
TGTGCCAGCAGTTTATCCTTCGGGTGGAGCGGGGGGGCAGATACGCAGTATTTT	CASSLSFGWSGGADTQYF	TRBD2	TRBV27	TRBJ2-3	many
TGTGCCAGCAGCTTCGATCTGAACACTGAAGCTTTCTTT	CASSFDLNTEAFF	-	TRBV7-9	TRBJ1-1	-
TGCGCCAGCAGCTTGGCCAGCGGGAGCACAGATACGCAGTATTTT	CASSLASGSTDTQYF	-	TRBV5-1	TRBJ2-3	few
TGCGCCAGCAGCTTACAGGGCGAAGCTTTCTTT	CASSLQGEAFF	-	TRBV5-1	TRBJ1-1	-
TGTGCCAGCAGCCCCTTAGGAGATGGGAACACTGAAGCTTTCTTT	CASSPLGDGNTEAFF	-	TRBV7-9	TRBJ1-1	-
TGTGCCAGCAGAGAAACGAACACTGAAGCTTTCTTT	CASRETNTEAFF	-	TRBV28	TRBJ1-1	many
TGTGTCAGTAGTGGGACTAGCAGAGATACGCAGTATTTT	CVSSGTSRDTQYF	TRBD2	TRBV19	TRBJ2-3	few
TGTGCCGTTAGGCGGGGCCACAATGAGCAGTTCTTC	CAVRRGHNEQFF	-	TRBV19	TRBJ2-1	many
TGTGCCATCAGTGAGGGTTTATCCGAGCAGTACTTC	CAISEGLSEQYF	-	TRBV10-3	TRBJ2-7	-
TGCGCCAGCAGCTTGGAAGGTGGAGATACGCAGTATTTT	CASSLEGGDTQYF	-	TRBV5-1	TRBJ2-3	many
TGTGCCAGCAGCCTCTATGAGGGGGCTGAAGCTTTCTTT	CASSLYEGAEAFF	-	TRBV14	TRBJ1-1	-
TGTGCCAGCAGCCGAAGCGGGGTTAATGAGCAGTTCTTC	CASSRSGVNEQFF	TRBD2	TRBV7-9	TRBJ2-1	many